This is a list of T cell receptor beta chains from one sample in a study of cytomegalovirus exposure and HLA in healthy donors. Data came from immunoSEQ multiplex PCR; TCRdb stores just in-frame clones and leaves some out. The table shows 90,000 to 120,000 clones, with about 68% occurring only once. Sequencing was performed on PBMCs. The receptors were gathered from a man aged 25 to 40 in good health and CMV-seropositive. The CDR3 runs from the conserved cysteine through the conserved F or W. D genes are given only for firm matches. Not every row has a clone size; where given, it reads once, few, many or a size class.

>TRBJ1-1|few|-|TRBV11-3
TGTGCCAGCAGCACCTGGGCGACTGAAGCTTTCTTT
CASSTWATEAFF
>TRBJ2-1|-|TRBD1|TRBV19
TGTGCCAGTAGTACCTCGACAGGGGGCAAGGATGAGCAGTTCTTC
CASSTSTGGKDEQFF
>TRBJ1-3|few|-|TRBV7-6
TGTGCCAGCAGCTTACGGGGCTCTGGAAACACCATATATTTT
CASSLRGSGNTIYF
>TRBJ2-5|-|-|TRBV7-2
TGTGCCAGCAGCTCAAGGATAGGGGCGAGGGAGACCCAGTACTTC
CASSSRIGARETQYF
>TRBJ2-7|-|-|TRBV5-1
TGCGCCAGCAGTCCCGGGGGGCTCGAGCAGTACTTC
CASSPGGLEQYF
>TRBJ2-1|few|-|TRBV20-1
TGCAGTGCGTACCTGGCCGCCGAGCAGTTCTTC
CSAYLAAEQFF
>TRBJ2-7|-|TRBD2|TRBV11-2
TGTGCCAGCAGCTTGAGCGGGGGCTACGAGCAGTACTTC
CASSLSGGYEQYF
>TRBJ2-7|-|TRBD2|TRBV2
TGTGCCAGCACCGGACTAGCGGGGTCGGGGGGGGAGCAGTACTTC
CASTGLAGSGGEQYF
>TRBJ2-2|-|TRBD1|TRBV2
TGTGCCAGCCTACGACAGGGTACTATGGGCACCGGGGAGCTGTTTTTT
CASLRQGTMGTGELFF
>TRBJ1-1|-|-|TRBV15
TGTGCCACCAGCCCAGGGGTGAACACTGAAGCTTTCTTT
CATSPGVNTEAFF
>TRBJ2-5|few|-|TRBV7-2
TGTGCCAGCAGCTTTTTCCTGACCCAGTACTTC
CASSFFLTQYF
>TRBJ1-2|-|-|TRBV7-9
TGTGCCAGCAGCTCCAGGGTTGGCTTAGATGGCTACACCTTC
CASSSRVGLDGYTF
>TRBJ2-2|-|-|TRBV7-8
TGTGCCAGCAGATTAGTAGCCGGGGAGCTGTTTTTT
CASRLVAGELFF
>TRBJ2-1|-|-|TRBV28
TGTGCCAGCAGTCTCAGGGGAGATACTAACAATGAGCAGTTCTTC
CASSLRGDTNNEQFF
>TRBJ1-4|-|TRBD1|TRBV30
TGTGCCTGGGCTACAGGGGAATACGAAAAACTGTTTTTT
CAWATGEYEKLFF
>TRBJ1-3|-|-|TRBV19
TGTGCCAGTAGTACCGGGATGTCTGGAAACACCATATATTTT
CASSTGMSGNTIYF
>TRBJ2-1|-|-|TRBV5-1
TGCGCCAGCAGCCCTTCCCTGTATGAGCAGTTCTTC
CASSPSLYEQFF
>TRBJ2-4|-|-|TRBV6-1
TGTGCCAGCAGTGAACAGGCAGGTGGAGGCATTCAGTACTTC
CASSEQAGGGIQYF
>TRBJ1-1|once|-|TRBV7-6
TGTGCCAGCAGCTTAGGCAGTCGGGGCACTGAAGCTTTCTTT
CASSLGSRGTEAFF
>TRBJ1-6|-|-|TRBV6-5
TGTGCCAGCAGTTCCTCGGACAGTACAAATTCACCCCTCCACTTT
CASSSSDSTNSPLHF
>TRBJ2-5|once|TRBD2|TRBV5-5
TGTGCCAGCGGGGACTATACGGAGACCCAGTACTTC
CASGDYTETQYF
>TRBJ2-1|few|-|TRBV2
TGTGCCAGCAGTGGAAGTAGCATGCCTTCCTACAATGAGCAGTTCTTC
CASSGSSMPSYNEQFF
>TRBJ2-7|few|-|TRBV19
TGTGCCAGTAGTGGGGACTCGGCCTACGAGCAGTACTTC
CASSGDSAYEQYF
>TRBJ1-6|-|-|TRBV5-8
TGTGCCAGCAGCTTGGTCCCACACTATAATTCACCCCTCCACTTT
CASSLVPHYNSPLHF
>TRBJ2-1|-|TRBD1|TRBV5-8
TGTGCCAGCAGCCACGGACAGGGAGGTTACAATGAGCAGTTCTTC
CASSHGQGGYNEQFF
>TRBJ1-1|-|-|TRBV5-8
TGTGCCAGCATCTTATCTCAGGAAGCTTTCTTT
CASILSQEAFF
>TRBJ2-1|-|TRBD1|TRBV4-1
TGCGCCAGCAGCCAGCGACGACAGGGGGCCATAAATGAGCAGTTCTTC
CASSQRRQGAINEQFF
>TRBJ2-3|-|-|TRBV6-4
TGTGCCAGCAGTGAAGCGGGCACAGATACGCAGTATTTT
CASSEAGTDTQYF
>TRBJ1-2|few|-|TRBV2
TGTGCCAGCGCTGACCCCGAGGTGCTTGTCTATGGCTACACCTTC
CASADPEVLVYGYTF
>TRBJ1-1|-|-|TRBV7-2
TGTGCCAGCAGCCCCGGACAGCTGAACACTGAAGCTTTCTTT
CASSPGQLNTEAFF
>TRBJ1-2|once|-|TRBV11-2
TGTGCCAGCAGCCCCGAGAGTCGACAGGGCTACACCTTC
CASSPESRQGYTF
>TRBJ2-7|-|-|TRBV4-1
TGCGCCAGCAGCCAAGGTAGGGGACACAACTCCTACGAGCAGTACTTC
CASSQGRGHNSYEQYF
>TRBJ2-1|few|-|TRBV7-2
TGTGCCAGCAGCCCTCTGGCGGGGTCCTACAATGAGCAGTTCTTC
CASSPLAGSYNEQFF
>TRBJ2-1|-|TRBD1|TRBV7-9
TGTGCCAGCACCGAGACTACCGGACAGGGAAGAGTCTTC
CASTETTGQGRVF
>TRBJ1-2|-|-|TRBV18
TGTGCCAGCTCACGACCTAACAGGGAGGGCTATGGCTACACCTTC
CASSRPNREGYGYTF
>TRBJ2-7|-|-|TRBV28
TGTGCCAGCACCGCACAGGGTTACGAGCAGTACTTC
CASTAQGYEQYF
>TRBJ2-5|-|-|TRBV6-5
TGTGCCAGCAGTTTGAACTGGCAAGAGACCCAGTACTTC
CASSLNWQETQYF
>TRBJ1-3|-|-|TRBV28
TGTGCCAGCAGCTCATTCCAGGCGTCCTCTGGAAACACCATATATTTT
CASSSFQASSGNTIYF
>TRBJ2-1|-|-|TRBV11-2
TGTGCCAGCAACTTAGTTAGTCATGAGCAGTTCTTC
CASNLVSHEQFF
>TRBJ1-4|-|-|TRBV14
TGTGCCAGCAGCACCCACGCGGGGAACGTGGGAGAAAAACTGTTTTTT
CASSTHAGNVGEKLFF
>TRBJ1-1|few|-|TRBV11-2
TGTGCCAGCAGTCTCGGGGGGAACACTGAAGCTTTCTTT
CASSLGGNTEAFF
>TRBJ2-5|-|-|TRBV9
TGTGCCAGCAGCGCACCATATGAGGAGACCCAGTACTTC
CASSAPYEETQYF
>TRBJ1-4|-|-|TRBV7-8
TGTGCCAGCAGCTCTCTCGGCTGGGCCAAGGAAAAACTGTTTTTT
CASSSLGWAKEKLFF
>TRBJ1-2|few|-|TRBV2
TGTGCCAGCAGTGAAAATGGGTATCTGGCGGGAGGAAGCGGCTACACCTTC
CASSENGYLAGGSGYTF
>TRBJ2-7|few|TRBD1|TRBV6-1
TGTGCCAGCAGTCAGGGGGCGAGAATCTACGAGCAGTACTTC
CASSQGARIYEQYF
>TRBJ2-5|few|TRBD2|TRBV5-1
TGCGCCAGCAGCTTGAGCGGGGGACTAGCGGGGACCCCCACGGGAGAGACCCAGTACTTC
CASSLSGGLAGTPTGETQYF
>TRBJ1-2|-|-|TRBV2
TGTGCCAGCAGCTATCAGGGGAACAACTATGGCTACACCTTC
CASSYQGNNYGYTF
>TRBJ1-6|-|-|TRBV10-3
TGTGCCATCAGTGAGTCGGGCGGGGGGCCCTACTATAATTCACCCCTCCACTTT
CAISESGGGPYYNSPLHF
>TRBJ2-7|-|-|TRBV2
TGTGCCAGCGAACTACGGAGCTCCTACGAGCAGTACTTC
CASELRSSYEQYF
>TRBJ2-3|-|-|TRBV5-5
TGTGCCAGCAGCTCGGGGTTCACAGATACGCAGTATTTT
CASSSGFTDTQYF
>TRBJ1-2|-|-|TRBV15
TGTGCCACCAGCAGAGACCCAAACTATGGCTACACCTTC
CATSRDPNYGYTF
>TRBJ2-4|-|-|TRBV6-5
TGTGCCAGCAGTTACACAGGGATGTTATCGGACATTCAGTACTTC
CASSYTGMLSDIQYF
>TRBJ2-3|-|TRBD1|TRBV13
TGTGCCAGCAGCTCCCTGAGACAGGGGGCAATTAGTCAGTATTTT
CASSSLRQGAISQYF
>TRBJ1-2|few|TRBD1|TRBV6-4
TGTGCCAGCAGTGAGGAGGCCGGGACAGGGGCTTCCGGCTACACCTTC
CASSEEAGTGASGYTF